This T cell receptor (beta chain) was captured in a study of regulatory T cells in long-lasting Graves disease. Libraries of TCR beta came from iRepertoire HTBI primers plus Arm-PCR of CDR3 regions. TCRdb reanalysed the multiplex PCR reads using MiXCR and keeps one entry per CDR3 protein. The sample yields hundreds of thousands of distinct CDR3 sequences, approximately 15% seen once. Described time point: newly diagnosed GD, antithyroid drugs for less than 3 months. Construction of the TCR library relied on RNA isolated from PBMCs. V lost 5 bases and J 4 bases, leaving 16 bases between the germline ends. This CDR3 has 15 amino acids. This clonotype has a count of ten or more. The same data also contributed to another study, on T cells in Graves' hyperthyroidism and ophthalmopathy. Turning to that study: Clinical symptoms, serum thyroxine and TRAb, thyroid ultrasound and orbital computed tomography together formed the diagnostic basis. Most expanded thyroid clonotypes above 0.001 recurred in blood. With a median lead of approximately 6.4 months before onset, the model predicted ophthalmopathy.

The input for sequencing was peripheral blood mononuclear cells (PBMCs), taken at new diagnosis, from a patient treated with antithyroid drugs. This receptor was taken from a middle-aged man with Graves disease. The rearrangement links TRBV12-3 or TRBV12-4 to TRBJ2-3; TRBD1 is a possible D gene (6 bases). The CDR3 loop reads CASSASGVLADTQYF. CDR3 coding DNA: TGTGCCAGCAGTGCCTCAGGGGTCTTGGCAGATACGCAGTATTTT.